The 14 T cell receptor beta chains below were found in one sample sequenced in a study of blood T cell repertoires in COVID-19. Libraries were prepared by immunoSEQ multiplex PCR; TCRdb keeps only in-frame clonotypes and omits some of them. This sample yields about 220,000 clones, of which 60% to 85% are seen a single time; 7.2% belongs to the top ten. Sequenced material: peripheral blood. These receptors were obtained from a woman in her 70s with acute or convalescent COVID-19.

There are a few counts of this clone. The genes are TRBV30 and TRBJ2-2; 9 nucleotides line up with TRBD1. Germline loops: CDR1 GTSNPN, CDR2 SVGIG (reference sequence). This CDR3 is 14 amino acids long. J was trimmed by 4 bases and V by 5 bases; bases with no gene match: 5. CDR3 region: CAWGQGQGTGELFF. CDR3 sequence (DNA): TGTGCCTGGGGGCAGGGACAGGGCACCGGGGAGCTGTTTTTT.

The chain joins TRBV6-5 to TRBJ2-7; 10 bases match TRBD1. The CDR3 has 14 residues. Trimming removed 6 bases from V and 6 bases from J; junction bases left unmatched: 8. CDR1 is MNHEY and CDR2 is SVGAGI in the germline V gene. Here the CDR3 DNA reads TGTGCCAGCAGAGCCCGGGACAGGGGCGGCGAGCAGTACTTC. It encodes CASRARDRGGEQYF.

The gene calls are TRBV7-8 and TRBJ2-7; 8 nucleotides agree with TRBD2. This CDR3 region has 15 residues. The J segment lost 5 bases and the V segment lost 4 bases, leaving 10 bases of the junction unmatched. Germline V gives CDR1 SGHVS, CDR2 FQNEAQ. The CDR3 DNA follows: TGTGCCAGCAGCTCGATACGGGGGGGTGTCGACGAGCAGTACTTC. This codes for CASSSIRGGVDEQYF.

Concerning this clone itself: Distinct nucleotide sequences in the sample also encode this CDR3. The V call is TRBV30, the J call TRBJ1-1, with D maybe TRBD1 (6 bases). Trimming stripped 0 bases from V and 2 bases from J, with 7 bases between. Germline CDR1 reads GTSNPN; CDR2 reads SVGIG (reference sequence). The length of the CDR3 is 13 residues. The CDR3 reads CAWSVQGNTEAFF. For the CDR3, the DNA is TGTGCCTGGAGTGTACAGGGAAACACTGAAGCTTTCTTT.

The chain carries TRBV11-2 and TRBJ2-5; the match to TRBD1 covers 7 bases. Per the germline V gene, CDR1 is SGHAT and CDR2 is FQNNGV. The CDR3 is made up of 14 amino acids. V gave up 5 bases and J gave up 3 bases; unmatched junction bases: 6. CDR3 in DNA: TGTGCCAGCAGCACGGGACAGACTGAAGAGACCCAGTACTTC. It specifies CASSTGQTEETQYF. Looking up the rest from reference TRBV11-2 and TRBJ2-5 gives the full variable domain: EAGVAQSPRYKIIEKRQSVAFWCNPISGHATLYWYQQILGQGPKLLIQFQNNGVVDDSQLPKDRFSAERLKGVDSTLKIQPAKLEDSAVYLCASSTGQTEETQYFGPGTRLLVL.

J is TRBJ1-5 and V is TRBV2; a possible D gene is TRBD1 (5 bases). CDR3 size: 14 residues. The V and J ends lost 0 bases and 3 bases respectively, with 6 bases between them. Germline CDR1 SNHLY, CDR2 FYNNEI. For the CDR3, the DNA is TGTGCCAGCAGTGAAGCAGGGGTCAATCAGCCCCAGCATTTT. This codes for CASSEAGVNQPQHF.

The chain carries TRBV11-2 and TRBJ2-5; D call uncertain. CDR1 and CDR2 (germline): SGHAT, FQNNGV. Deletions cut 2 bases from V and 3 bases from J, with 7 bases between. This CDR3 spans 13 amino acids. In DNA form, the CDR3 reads TGTGCCAGCAGCTTAACCAGGAAAGAGACCCAGTACTTC. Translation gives CASSLTRKETQYF.

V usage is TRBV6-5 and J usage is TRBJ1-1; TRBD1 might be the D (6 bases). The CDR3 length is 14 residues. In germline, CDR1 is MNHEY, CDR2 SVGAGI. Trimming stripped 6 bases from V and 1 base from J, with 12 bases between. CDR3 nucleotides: TGTGCCAGCAGAACAGGGCCGACGAACACTGAAGCTTTCTTT. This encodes CASRTGPTNTEAFF.

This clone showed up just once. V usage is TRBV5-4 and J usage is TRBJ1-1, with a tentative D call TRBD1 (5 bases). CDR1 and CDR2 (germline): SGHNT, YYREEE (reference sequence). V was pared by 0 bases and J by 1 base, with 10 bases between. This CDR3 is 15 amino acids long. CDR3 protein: CASSLAGLANTEAFF. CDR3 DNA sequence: TGTGCCAGCAGCTTGGCAGGGTTGGCGAACACTGAAGCTTTCTTT.

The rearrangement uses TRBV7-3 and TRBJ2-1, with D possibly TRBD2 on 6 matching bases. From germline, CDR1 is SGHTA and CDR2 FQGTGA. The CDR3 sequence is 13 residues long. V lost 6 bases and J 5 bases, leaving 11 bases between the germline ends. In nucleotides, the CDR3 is TGTGCCAGCAGTTTAGCGGTTCACAATGAGCAGTTCTTC. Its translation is CASSLAVHNEQFF.

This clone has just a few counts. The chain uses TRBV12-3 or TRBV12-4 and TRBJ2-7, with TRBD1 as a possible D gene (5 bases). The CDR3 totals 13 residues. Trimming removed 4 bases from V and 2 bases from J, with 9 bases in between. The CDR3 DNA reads TGTGCCAGCAGTTGGGTGGGGCCCTACGAGCAGTACTTC. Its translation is CASSWVGPYEQYF.

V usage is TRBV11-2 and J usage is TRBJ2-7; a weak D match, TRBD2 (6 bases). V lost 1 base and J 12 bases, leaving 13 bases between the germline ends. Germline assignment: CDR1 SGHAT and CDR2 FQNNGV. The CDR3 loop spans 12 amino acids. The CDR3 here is CASSLGDLGGYF. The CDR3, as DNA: TGTGCCAGCAGCTTAGGGGACTTGGGGGGGTACTTC.

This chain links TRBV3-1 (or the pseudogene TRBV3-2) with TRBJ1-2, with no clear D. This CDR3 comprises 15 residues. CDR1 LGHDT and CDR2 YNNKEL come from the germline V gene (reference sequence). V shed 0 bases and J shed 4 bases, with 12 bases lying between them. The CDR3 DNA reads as TGTGCCAGCAGCCAAGATTTGACGCGGGCCTATGGCTACACCTTC. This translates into CASSQDLTRAYGYTF.

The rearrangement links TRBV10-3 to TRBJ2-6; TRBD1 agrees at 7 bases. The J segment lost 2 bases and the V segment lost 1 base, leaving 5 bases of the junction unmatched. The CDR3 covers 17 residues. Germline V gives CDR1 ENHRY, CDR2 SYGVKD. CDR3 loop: CAISELYRGTGANVLTF. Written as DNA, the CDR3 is TGTGCCATCAGTGAGTTATACAGGGGAACTGGGGCCAACGTCCTGACTTTC.